The clone carrying this T cell receptor (beta chain) appeared once. This entry belongs to a study of cytomegalovirus exposure and HLA in healthy donors. About the research overall: Among about 200 million T cells, an earlier analysis found roughly 100 million unique TCR beta sequences.

The PCR contained 60 Vbeta and 13 Jbeta primers. TCRdb's copy holds only in-frame clones and misses some; the assay was immunoSEQ multiplex PCR. The sample holds fewer than 150,000 clones, approximately 83% seen once. The sequence derives from a male donor in good health and CMV-seronegative. Sequenced material: PBMCs.

CDR3 nucleotides: TGCAGCCTGTCCGGGGGGCGCTCCTACAATGAGCAGTTCTTC. It codes for CSLSGGRSYNEQFF. This chain uses TRBV29-1 with TRBJ2-1; D is possibly TRBD2 (7 bases). Germline V gene sequence: CDR1 SQVTM, CDR2 ANQGSEA. The V and J ends lost 8 bases and 0 bases respectively, with 14 bases between them. This CDR3 spans 14 amino acids.